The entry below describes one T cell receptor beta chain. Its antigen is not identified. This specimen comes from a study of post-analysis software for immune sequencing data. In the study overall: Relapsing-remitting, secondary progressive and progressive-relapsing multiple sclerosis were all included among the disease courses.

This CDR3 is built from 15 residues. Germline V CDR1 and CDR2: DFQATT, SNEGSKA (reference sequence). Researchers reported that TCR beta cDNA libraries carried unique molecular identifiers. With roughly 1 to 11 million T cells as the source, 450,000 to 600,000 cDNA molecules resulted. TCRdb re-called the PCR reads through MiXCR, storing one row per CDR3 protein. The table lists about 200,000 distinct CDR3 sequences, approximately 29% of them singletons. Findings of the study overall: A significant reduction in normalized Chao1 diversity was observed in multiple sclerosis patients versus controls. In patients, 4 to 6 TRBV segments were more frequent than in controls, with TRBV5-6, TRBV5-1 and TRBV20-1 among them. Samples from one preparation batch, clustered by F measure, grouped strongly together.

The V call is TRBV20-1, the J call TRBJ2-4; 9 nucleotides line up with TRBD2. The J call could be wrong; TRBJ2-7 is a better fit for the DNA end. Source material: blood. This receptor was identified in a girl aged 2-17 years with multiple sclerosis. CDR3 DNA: TGCAGTGCTCCAGGGCGCGGACTAGCGACCTACGAGCAGTACTTC. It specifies CSAPGRGLATYEQYF.